This T cell receptor beta chain was identified during a study of blood T cell repertoires in COVID-19. Study-level background: Researchers got acute and convalescent COVID-19 samples from the United States, Italy and Spain. PBMCs, B-cell-depleted T cells, or T cells provided the cDNA or gDNA that made up the material.

Sequencing used immunoSEQ multiplex PCR; TCRdb keeps in-frame clones, though not all of them. Among about 140,000 clones listed, 75% to 85% were seen once. Germline CDR1 and CDR2: KGHDR and SFDVKD. This CDR3 contains 17 residues. The V and J ends lost 4 bases and 2 bases, in that order; junction bases with no gene match: 5. Sequencing was carried out using peripheral blood. The chain links TRBV24-1 to TRBJ2-1; 12 bases match TRBD2. This sequence was found in a middle-aged man with acute or convalescent COVID-19. CDR3 in DNA: TGTGCCACCAGTGACCCCGGACTAGCGGGGACCTACAATGAGCAGTTCTTC. Translated: CATSDPGLAGTYNEQFF.